The 15 T cell receptor beta chains below come from one sample, sequenced in a study of beta chain features in type 1 diabetes. Expressed TCRB transcripts got sequenced, as all isolated RNA was reverse transcribed. Produced via immunoSEQ multiplex PCR; TCRdb's table is partial and in-frame only. The sample holds hundreds of thousands of clones, about 16% seen once. Specimen: naive CD4+ T cells from blood. Receptors originate from a man between 18 and 29 years old in good health.

Only a few counts were recorded for this clone. This sequence joins TRBV7-9 and TRBJ2-7; 13 bases line up with TRBD2. CDR1 and CDR2 from the germline V gene are SEHNR and FQNEAQ (reference sequence). The V gene end was trimmed by 5 bases and the J gene end by 6 bases; junction bases not matched to a gene: 13. This CDR3 region has 17 residues. For the CDR3, the DNA is TGTGCCAGCAGCCCCTGGACTAGCGGGAGCCTCCGGAGCGAGCAGTACTTC. Its translation is CASSPWTSGSLRSEQYF.

The rearrangement joins TRBV18 to TRBJ1-6; 9 nucleotides match TRBD1. The trim removed 3 bases at V and 10 bases at J, leaving 10 bases unmatched. Germline lookup yields CDR1 KGHSH and CDR2 LQKENI. There are 16 residues in the CDR3. The CDR3 DNA reads TGTGCCAGCTCACCGTCCCCGGGACAGGGAAGGTCACCCCTCCACTTT. Protein product: CASSPSPGQGRSPLHF. The full variable domain, rest sourced from reference TRBV18 and TRBJ1-6, is NAGVMQNPRHLVRRRGQEARLRCSPMKGHSHVYWYRQLPEEGLKFMVYLQKENIIDESGMPKERFSAEFPKEGPSILRIQQVVRGDSAAYFCASSPSPGQGRSPLHFGNGTRLTVT.

This clone was counted between two and nine times. The gene calls are TRBV7-9 and TRBJ2-5; D is possibly TRBD2 (6 bases). This CDR3 contains 16 residues. The germline V gene has CDR1 SEHNR and CDR2 FQNEAQ (reference sequence). Trimming stripped 5 bases from V and 2 bases from J, with 18 bases between. The CDR3 here is CASSLSGGTFQETQYF. In DNA, the CDR3 is TGTGCCAGCAGCCTCAGCGGCGGGACCTTTCAAGAGACCCAGTACTTC.

This clone was observed a handful of times. At the DNA level, this CDR3 is encoded by other sequences in the same sample as well. V and J are TRBV2 and TRBJ2-5; D could derive from TRBD1 or TRBD2 (6 bases each). Germline assignment: CDR1 SNHLY and CDR2 FYNNEI. CDR3 size: 12 residues. V lost 6 bases, J lost 4 bases, and 9 bases lay in between. CDR3 region: CASRGGGETQYF. CDR3 bases: TGTGCCAGCAGGGGGGGCGGAGAGACCCAGTACTTC.

A few counts support this clone. The V call is TRBV4-3, the J call TRBJ2-1; D may be TRBD2 (6 bases). CDR3 length: 15 residues. V lost 3 bases, J lost 4 bases, and 13 bases lay in between. The germline CDR1 and CDR2 sequences are LGHNA and YSLEER. CDR3 coding DNA: TGCGCCAGCAGCCAGGAGGGACGGTTTTACAATGAGCAGTTCTTC. Amino acids: CASSQEGRFYNEQFF.

This chain connects TRBV7-3 to TRBJ2-2; D ambiguous. The V gene's germline CDR1 is SGHTA and CDR2 FQGTGA. Trimming took off 6 bases at V and 0 bases at J, with 8 bases between the two ends. There are 14 residues in the CDR3. The CDR3 DNA is TGTGCCAGCAGGATCGCCGCGAACACCGGGGAGCTGTTTTTT. It codes for CASRIAANTGELFF.

This clone was detected only a few times. The chain links TRBV7-2 to TRBJ2-1; 8 bases line up with TRBD1. The CDR3 is 15 residues long. Germline assignment: CDR1 SGHTA and CDR2 FQGNSA. J lost 4 bases, V lost 4 bases, and 6 bases had no gene match. The CDR3 coding sequence is TGTGCCAGCAGCTCCGACAGGGGACCATACAATGAGCAGTTCTTC. This encodes CASSSDRGPYNEQFF.

The rearrangement links TRBV19 to TRBJ1-5; D is unclear. V was trimmed by 5 bases and J by 7 bases, leaving 9 bases between them. There are 12 residues in the CDR3. The germline V gene has CDR1 LNHDA and CDR2 SQIVND (reference sequence). The CDR3 DNA reads TGTGCCAGTAGTGAATCACGGCAGCCCCAGCATTTT. Its protein is CASSESRQPQHF.

The gene calls are TRBV28 and TRBJ2-1; D possibly corresponds to TRBD2 (8 bases). This CDR3 comprises 17 residues. Trimming shortened V by 1 base and J by 5 bases, and 18 bases separated the two germline ends. CDR1 is MDHEN and CDR2 is SYDVKM in the germline V gene. Here the CDR3 DNA reads TGTGCCAGCAGTTTATACCCCGGGAGGGGGCAGAACAATGAGCAGTTCTTC. This gives the protein CASSLYPGRGQNNEQFF.

The rearrangement uses TRBV25-1 and TRBJ2-7; D is uncertain. The length of the CDR3 is 15 residues. Trimming took 1 base from V and 2 from J, leaving 12 bases between them. CDR1 is MGHDK and CDR2 is SYGVNS in the germline V gene. The CDR3 region is CASSESAGPPYEQYF. CDR3 bases: TGTGCCAGCAGTGAATCGGCAGGACCACCCTACGAGCAGTACTTC.

The V gene is TRBV12-5, the J gene TRBJ1-2; 7 bases match TRBD1. CDR1 is LGHNT and CDR2 is FRNRAP in the germline V gene. CDR3 length: 16 amino acids. V lost 0 bases, J lost 6 bases, and 10 bases stayed unmatched. The CDR3 loop reads CASGLVLGQVDHGYTF. The DNA of the CDR3 is TGTGCTAGTGGTTTGGTACTTGGACAGGTAGATCATGGCTACACCTTC.

This clone came up a few times. This chain links TRBV7-6 with TRBJ2-1; 12 bases map to TRBD2. The V gene's germline CDR1 is SGHVS and CDR2 FNYEAQ. This CDR3 contains 18 residues. With V trimmed by 1 base and J by 8 bases, 12 bases remained unmatched. The CDR3 DNA follows: TGTGCCAGCAGCTTAGGACCACTAGCGGGAGGCAAACCACATGAGCAGTTCTTC. Translating gives CASSLGPLAGGKPHEQFF. Supplemented by reference TRBV7-6 and TRBJ2-1, the full variable domain reads GAGVSQSPRYKVTKRGQDVALRCDPISGHVSLYWYRQALGQGPEFLTYFNYEAQQDKSGLPNDRFSAERPEGSISTLTIQRTEQRDSAMYRCASSLGPLAGGKPHEQFFGPGTRLTVL.

The rearrangement joins TRBV9 to TRBJ1-2, with D uncertain. This CDR3 comprises 15 residues. Trimming shortened V by 3 bases and J by 2 bases, and 14 bases separated the two germline ends. Germline V gene lookup returns CDR1 SGDLS and CDR2 YYNGEE. The CDR3 DNA is TGTGCCAGCAGCGCAGCGGGCTTTTTAAACTATGGCTACACCTTC. Translating gives CASSAAGFLNYGYTF.

The chain carries TRBV4-1 and TRBJ1-5, with TRBD1 identical over 8 bases. The V gene's germline CDR1 is MGHRA and CDR2 YSYEKL. CDR3 length: 16 amino acids. Germline trimming cut 4 bases from V and 0 bases from J; bases unmatched to any gene: 5. This CDR3 reads CASSLTTGDSNQPQHF. As DNA, the CDR3 is TGCGCCAGCAGCCTTACGACAGGGGATAGCAATCAGCCCCAGCATTTT.

This clone was detected a few times. The chain uses TRBV30 and TRBJ1-2, with TRBD1 identical over 9 bases. Germline lookup yields CDR1 GTSNPN and CDR2 SVGIG (reference sequence). V dropped 4 bases and J dropped 5; count of bases not matched to a gene: 5. This CDR3 region has 13 residues. CDR3 protein: CAWNLDRGYGYTF. CDR3 DNA sequence: TGTGCCTGGAATTTGGACAGGGGATATGGCTACACCTTC.